This T cell receptor (beta chain) is from a study of blood T cell repertoires in COVID-19. Study-wide background: Samples representing acute and convalescent COVID-19 were sourced from the United States, Italy and Spain. Sources were T cells, B-cell-depleted T cells, or PBMCs; the material itself was cDNA or gDNA.

The germline V gene encodes CDR1 LGHNT and CDR2 FRNRAP. Trimming cost V 7 bases and J 3 bases; bases outside gene matches: 5. CDR3 length: 13 amino acids. In the original workflow: By means of reference gene primer amplification, nucleated cell counts were estimated. The protocol was immunoSEQ multiplex PCR, while the TCRdb copy is restricted to in-frame clones and leaves out a portion. That table gives V, J and clone size, and the DNA gave D and trimming. The sample consists of approximately 280,000 clones, approximately 91% of them appearing once. The rearrangement joins TRBV12-5 to TRBJ1-2; 7 nucleotides align to TRBD1. The sequence derives from a man between 18 and 35 years old with active or convalescent COVID-19. Sequencing was carried out using peripheral blood. The CDR3 spells CASVPGTDYGYTF. The CDR3 DNA follows: TGTGCTAGTGTGCCCGGGACAGACTATGGCTACACCTTC.